A selection of T cell receptor beta chains follows, all from one sample in a study of blood T cells in healthy people across ages. TCRdb re-called the 5' RACE reads through MiXCR, storing one row per CDR3 protein. The sample includes approximately 1.5 million distinct CDR3 sequences, roughly two fifths of them seen just once. The sample was blood. These receptors originate from a woman under 30 in good health. Both conserved end residues are trimmed from each CDR3. D genes are given only for firm matches.

V	D	J	CDR3
TRBV14	TRBD1	TRBJ1-2	ASSQPGTGGYT
TRBV4-1	.	TRBJ1-1	ASGQVQGRTEAF
TRBV7-9	.	.	ASSLPERGEQY
TRBV7-2	TRBD1	TRBJ2-4	ASSPGTDGTKNIQY
TRBV6-2/TRBV6-3	TRBD1	TRBJ1-2	ASSYPGTVRIYGYT
TRBV24-1	.	TRBJ2-3	ATNPSGNTDTQY
TRBV9	.	TRBJ2-7	ASSRDTVYNEQY
TRBV27	TRBD1	TRBJ1-5	ASRPDRVGDSNQPQH
TRBV7-3	.	TRBJ1-6	ASSLRARMRGDSPLH
TRBV7-8	.	TRBJ1-2	ASSLGKGMSYGYT
TRBV10-3	.	TRBJ1-5	AISEYGPDPPQH
TRBV12-3/TRBV12-4	.	TRBJ1-2	ASSFRRLANYGYT
TRBV20-1	TRBD2	TRBJ2-1	SAQGAGLAGYNEQF
TRBV25-1	.	TRBJ2-2	AGSESATDTGELF
TRBV4-1	.	TRBJ2-1	ASSQDSVRVGRGFERF
TRBV6-6	.	TRBJ2-4	ASERGGYYNEQY
TRBV5-4	.	TRBJ2-7	ASSSGRQGGVFYEQY
TRBV20-1	.	TRBJ1-2	SARDPGLYGYT
TRBV6-6	.	TRBJ2-7	ASSSATVSPYEQY
TRBV6-6	TRBD1	TRBJ2-6	ASETGGRSGANVLT
TRBV9	.	TRBJ2-3	ASSSGAGYSTDTQY
TRBV7-2	TRBD1	TRBJ2-7	ASSLVPATGGYEQY